This TCR beta chain was sequenced in a study of patients and donors after allogeneic stem cell transplantation (dated by TCRdb to 2020 to 2022). The CDR3 runs 18 residues from the cysteine to the phenylalanine. Only the CDR3 region is kept as DNA, spanning 54 bases read in frame from base 1. Clipping removes 3 bases from V and 2 bases from J, with 10 as the unmatched junction base count. The method was RT-PCR. TCRdb records NextSeq 550 as the sequencer. TCRdb reprocessed the public reads (quality trimming at Q25 with fastp, clone calling with MiXCR) and kept in-frame beta chains. Rows with one shared CDR3 protein collapse into an entry with the most common genes and DNA. This sample holds approximately 430,000 distinct CDR3 sequences; 16% were observed only once. Less than 8% of the sample comes from the top ten. This clonotype was found a few times. Its antigen is unknown. No much larger clone is present one base from it, and per-base qualities are unavailable.

Material for sequencing was blood, either unsorted or a sorted T cell fraction (not recorded which). The receptor was derived from a human donor who was either an allogeneic HSCT recipient or a stem cell or donor lymphocyte infusion donor (not recorded which). It is not recorded whose cells these are; they may come from a transplant donor. Recombination connected TRBV12-3 or TRBV12-4 to TRBJ1-4, with 9 bases aligning to TRBD1. The CDR3 is CASSLNRGPGRTNEKLFF. At the DNA level, the sequence is TGTGCCAGCAGTTTGAACAGGGGGCCTGGTCGGACTAATGAAAAACTGTTTTTT.